The source of this TCR beta chain is a study of shared clonotypes between healthy human individuals. Genomic DNA from each subset was divided evenly over several immunoSEQ plates. Repertoires were generated with immunoSEQ multiplex PCR, while TCRdb's copy carries only in-frame clones and drops some. The sample includes some 2.1 million clones, roughly 95% of them seen just once. Naive CD8 populations comprised CD45RO-negative cells positively selected for CCR7, excluding terminally differentiated effector memory CD45RA+ cells. Findings of the study overall: Between four donors, naive CD4 clonotypes were shared at a level of about 5%. Generally, naive subsets came out with larger estimated richness than memory subsets. Owing to a small donor count, the genetic and exposure-history diversity represented was limited.

This clone was seen a few times. What it binds is not known. The CDR3 covers 13 residues. Trimming cost V 6 bases and J 8 bases; bases outside gene matches: 7. CDR1 MNHEY and CDR2 SVGAGI come from the germline V gene. The chain has TRBV6-5 and TRBJ1-1, with TRBD1 matching over 9 bases. The sequence was obtained from a man aged 18-30 years in good health. Some clones in this sample may be carry-over from other donors' samples. The sequencing input was naive CD8+ T cells from PBMCs. The CDR3 region has the DNA TGTGCCAGCAGCTTAACAGGGGGCAGAGAAGCTTTCTTT. The encoded protein is CASSLTGGREAFF.